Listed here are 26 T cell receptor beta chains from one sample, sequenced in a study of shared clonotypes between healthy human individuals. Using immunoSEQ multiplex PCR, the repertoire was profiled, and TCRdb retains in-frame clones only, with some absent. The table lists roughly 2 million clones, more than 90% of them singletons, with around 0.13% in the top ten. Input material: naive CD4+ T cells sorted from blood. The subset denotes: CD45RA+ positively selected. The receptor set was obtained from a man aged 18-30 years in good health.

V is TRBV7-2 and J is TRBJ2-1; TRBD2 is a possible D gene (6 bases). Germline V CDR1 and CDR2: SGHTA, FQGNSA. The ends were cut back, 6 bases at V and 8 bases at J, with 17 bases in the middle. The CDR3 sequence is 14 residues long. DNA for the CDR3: TGTGCCAGCAGAAAGGGACTGTGGATCGATGAGCAGTTCTTC. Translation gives CASRKGLWIDEQFF.

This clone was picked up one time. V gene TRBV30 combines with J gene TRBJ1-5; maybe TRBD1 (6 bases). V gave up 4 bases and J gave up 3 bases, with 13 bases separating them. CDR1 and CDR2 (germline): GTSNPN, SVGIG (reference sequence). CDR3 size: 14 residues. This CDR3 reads CAWKGVGPNQPQHF. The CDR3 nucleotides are TGTGCCTGGAAGGGGGTGGGGCCCAATCAGCCCCAGCATTTT. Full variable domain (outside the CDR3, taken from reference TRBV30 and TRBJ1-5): SQTIHQWPATLVQPVGSPLSLECTVEGTSNPNLYWYRQAAGRGLQLLFYSVGIGQISSEVPQNLSASRPQDRQFILSSKKLLLSDSGFYLCAWKGVGPNQPQHFGDGTRLSIL.

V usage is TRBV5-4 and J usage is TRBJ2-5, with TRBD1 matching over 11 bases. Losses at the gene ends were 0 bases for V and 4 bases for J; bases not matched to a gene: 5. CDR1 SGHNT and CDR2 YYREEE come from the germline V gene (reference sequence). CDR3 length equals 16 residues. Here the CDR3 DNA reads TGTGCCAGCAGCTTGGCACCGGACAGGGGGCTAGAGACCCAGTACTTC. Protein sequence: CASSLAPDRGLETQYF.

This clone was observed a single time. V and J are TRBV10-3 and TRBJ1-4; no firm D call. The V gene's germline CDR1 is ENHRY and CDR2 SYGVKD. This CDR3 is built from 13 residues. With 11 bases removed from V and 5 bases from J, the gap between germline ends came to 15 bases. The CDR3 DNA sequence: TGTGCCTCCCAGTACATCAAAAATGAAAAACTGTTTTTT. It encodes CASQYIKNEKLFF.

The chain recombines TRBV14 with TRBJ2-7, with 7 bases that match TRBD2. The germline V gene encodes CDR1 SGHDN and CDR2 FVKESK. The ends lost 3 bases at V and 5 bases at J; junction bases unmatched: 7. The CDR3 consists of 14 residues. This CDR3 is CASSHLAGAHEQYF. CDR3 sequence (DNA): TGTGCCAGCAGCCATCTGGCGGGAGCCCACGAGCAGTACTTC.

The DNA for the CDR3 is TGCAGCGCCGCGGAGGGGACGACGAACACTGAAGCTTTCTTT. Encoded protein: CSAAEGTTNTEAFF. The chain combines TRBV29-1 with TRBJ1-1; weak D call: TRBD1 (5 bases). CDR1 and CDR2 (germline): SQVTM, ANQGSEA. The V end lost 7 bases, the J end lost 1 base, and 16 bases lay between the germline ends. The CDR3 covers 14 residues.

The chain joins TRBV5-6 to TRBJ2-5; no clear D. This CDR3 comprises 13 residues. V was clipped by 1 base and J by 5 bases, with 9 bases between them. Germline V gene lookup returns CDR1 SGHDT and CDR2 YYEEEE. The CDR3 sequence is CASSLLIGETQYF. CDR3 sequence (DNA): TGTGCCAGCAGCTTGTTAATCGGGGAGACCCAGTACTTC.

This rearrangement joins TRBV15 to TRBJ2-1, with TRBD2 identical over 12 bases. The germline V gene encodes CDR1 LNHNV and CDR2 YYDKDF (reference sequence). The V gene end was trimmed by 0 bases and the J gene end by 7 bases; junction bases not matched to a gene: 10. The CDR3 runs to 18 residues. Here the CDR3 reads CATSRDWASGRAGNEQFF. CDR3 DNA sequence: TGTGCCACCAGCAGAGATTGGGCTAGCGGGAGGGCCGGGAATGAGCAGTTCTTC.

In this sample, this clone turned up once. This CDR3 is CASSPGLLAGDLETQYF. CDR3 nucleotide sequence: TGTGCCAGCAGCCCTGGACTATTGGCGGGGGACTTGGAGACCCAGTACTTC. This rearrangement joins TRBV11-3 to TRBJ2-5; 7 nucleotides line up with TRBD2. The CDR3 length is 17 residues. V trimming: 5 bases; J trimming: 5 bases; junction bases outside the gene matches: 17. Germline CDR1 and CDR2: SGHNT and YENEEA. The variable domain in full, completed from reference TRBV11-3 and TRBJ2-5, reads EAGVVQSPRYKIIEKKQPVAFWCNPISGHNTLYWYLQNLGQGPELLIRYENEEAVDDSQLPKDRFSAERLKGVDSTLKIQPAELGDSAVYLCASSPGLLAGDLETQYFGPGTRLLVL.

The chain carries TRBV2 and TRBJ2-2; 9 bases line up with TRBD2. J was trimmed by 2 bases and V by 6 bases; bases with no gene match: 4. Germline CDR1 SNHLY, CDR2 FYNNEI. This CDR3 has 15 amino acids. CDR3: CASRFSGSNTGELFF. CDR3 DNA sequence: TGTGCCAGCAGATTTAGCGGGAGCAACACCGGGGAGCTGTTTTTT.

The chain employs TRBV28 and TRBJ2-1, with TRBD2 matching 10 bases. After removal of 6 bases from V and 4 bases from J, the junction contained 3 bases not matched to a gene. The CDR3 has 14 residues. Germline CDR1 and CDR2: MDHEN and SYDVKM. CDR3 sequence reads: CASSGLAAYNEQFF. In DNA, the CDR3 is TGTGCCAGCAGCGGACTAGCGGCATACAATGAGCAGTTCTTC.

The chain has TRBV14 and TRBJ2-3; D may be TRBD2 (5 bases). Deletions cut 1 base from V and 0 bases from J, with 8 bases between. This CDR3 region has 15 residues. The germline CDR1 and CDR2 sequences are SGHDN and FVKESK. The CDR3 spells CASSQVAGSTDTQYF. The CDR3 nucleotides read TGTGCCAGCAGCCAAGTCGCGGGTAGCACAGATACGCAGTATTTT.

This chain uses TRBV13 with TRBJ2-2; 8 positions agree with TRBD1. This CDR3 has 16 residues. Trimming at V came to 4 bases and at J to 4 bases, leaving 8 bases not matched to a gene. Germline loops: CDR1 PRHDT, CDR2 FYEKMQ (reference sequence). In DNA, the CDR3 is TGTGCCAGCAGCTCCTCCGGACAGGGAGGCACCGGGGAGCTGTTTTTT. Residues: CASSSSGQGGTGELFF.

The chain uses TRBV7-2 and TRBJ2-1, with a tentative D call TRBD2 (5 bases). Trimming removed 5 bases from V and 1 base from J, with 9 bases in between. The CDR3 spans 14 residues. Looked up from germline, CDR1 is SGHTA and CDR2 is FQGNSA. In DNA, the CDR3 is TGTGCCAGCAGCCACCGGAGGTCCTACAATGAGCAGTTCTTC. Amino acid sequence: CASSHRRSYNEQFF. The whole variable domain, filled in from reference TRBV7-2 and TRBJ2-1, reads GAGVSQSPSNKVTEKGKDVELRCDPISGHTALYWYRQSLGQGLEFLIYFQGNSAPDKSGLPSDRFSAERTGGSVSTLTIQRTQQEDSAVYLCASSHRRSYNEQFFGPGTRLTVL.

CDR3 in DNA: TGCAGCGTCCGACAAACAATCTTCACTGAAGCTTTCTTT. It yields the protein CSVRQTIFTEAFF. The gene calls are TRBV29-1 and TRBJ1-1; D gene uncertain. The CDR3 is 13 residues long. With 6 bases removed from V and 4 bases from J, the gap between germline ends came to 15 bases. Per germline, CDR1 SQVTM and CDR2 ANQGSEA.

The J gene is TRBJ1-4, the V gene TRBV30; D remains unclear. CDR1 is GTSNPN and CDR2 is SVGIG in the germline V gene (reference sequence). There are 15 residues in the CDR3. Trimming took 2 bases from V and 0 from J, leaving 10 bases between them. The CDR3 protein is CAWSLSQATNEKLFF. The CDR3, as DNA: TGTGCCTGGAGTCTTAGTCAGGCAACTAATGAAAAACTGTTTTTT.

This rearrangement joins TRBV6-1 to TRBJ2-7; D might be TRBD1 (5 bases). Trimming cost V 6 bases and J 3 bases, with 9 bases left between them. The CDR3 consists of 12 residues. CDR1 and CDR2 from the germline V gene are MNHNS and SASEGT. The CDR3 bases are TGTGCCAGCAGCGACAGCCACTACGAGCAGTACTTC. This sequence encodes CASSDSHYEQYF.

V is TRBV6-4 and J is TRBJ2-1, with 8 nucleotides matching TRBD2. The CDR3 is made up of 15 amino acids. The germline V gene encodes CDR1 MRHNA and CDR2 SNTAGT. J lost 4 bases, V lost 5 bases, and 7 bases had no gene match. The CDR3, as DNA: TGTGCCAGCAGTCCAGAAGCGGGGGATTACAATGAGCAGTTCTTC. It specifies CASSPEAGDYNEQFF.

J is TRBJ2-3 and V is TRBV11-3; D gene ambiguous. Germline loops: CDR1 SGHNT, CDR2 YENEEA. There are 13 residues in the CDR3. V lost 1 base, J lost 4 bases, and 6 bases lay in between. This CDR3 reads CASSLGEADTQYF. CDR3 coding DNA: TGTGCCAGCAGCTTAGGTGAGGCAGATACGCAGTATTTT.

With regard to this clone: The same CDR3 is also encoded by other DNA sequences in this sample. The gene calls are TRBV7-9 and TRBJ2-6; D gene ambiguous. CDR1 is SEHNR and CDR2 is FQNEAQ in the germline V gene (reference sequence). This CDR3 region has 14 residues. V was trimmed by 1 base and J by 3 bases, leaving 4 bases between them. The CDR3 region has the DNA TGTGCCAGCAGCTTAGTCGGTGGGGCCAACGTCCTGACTTTC. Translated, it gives CASSLVGGANVLTF.

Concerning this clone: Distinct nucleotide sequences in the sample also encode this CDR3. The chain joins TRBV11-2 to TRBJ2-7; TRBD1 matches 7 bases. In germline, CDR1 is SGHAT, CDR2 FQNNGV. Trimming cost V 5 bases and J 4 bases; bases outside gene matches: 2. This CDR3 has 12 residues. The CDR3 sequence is CASSRTGYEQYF. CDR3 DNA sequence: TGTGCCAGCAGCCGGACAGGATACGAGCAGTACTTC.

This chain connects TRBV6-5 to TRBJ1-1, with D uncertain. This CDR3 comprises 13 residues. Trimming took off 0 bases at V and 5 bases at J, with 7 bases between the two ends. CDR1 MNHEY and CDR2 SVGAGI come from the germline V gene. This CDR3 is CASSYSLVTEAFF. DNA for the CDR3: TGTGCCAGCAGTTACTCGCTGGTGACTGAAGCTTTCTTT.

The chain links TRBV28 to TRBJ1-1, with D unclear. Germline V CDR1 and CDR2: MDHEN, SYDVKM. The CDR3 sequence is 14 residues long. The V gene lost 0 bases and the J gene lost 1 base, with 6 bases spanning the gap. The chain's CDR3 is CASSLWAENTEAFF. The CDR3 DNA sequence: TGTGCCAGCAGTTTATGGGCGGAGAACACTGAAGCTTTCTTT.

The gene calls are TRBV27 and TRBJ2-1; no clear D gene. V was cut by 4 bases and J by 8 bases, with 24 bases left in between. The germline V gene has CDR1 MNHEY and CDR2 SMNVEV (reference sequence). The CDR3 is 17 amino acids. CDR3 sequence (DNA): TGTGCCAGCAGTTCCTACCCCCCTTTTGAGGTAGACGATGAGCAGTTCTTC. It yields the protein CASSSYPPFEVDDEQFF.

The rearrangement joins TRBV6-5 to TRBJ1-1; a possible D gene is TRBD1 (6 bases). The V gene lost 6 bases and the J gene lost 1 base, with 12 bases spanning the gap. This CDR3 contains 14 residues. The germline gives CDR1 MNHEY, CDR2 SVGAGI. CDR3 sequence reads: CASSSRGRNTEAFF. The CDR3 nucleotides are TGTGCCAGCAGCTCCAGGGGAAGGAACACTGAAGCTTTCTTT.

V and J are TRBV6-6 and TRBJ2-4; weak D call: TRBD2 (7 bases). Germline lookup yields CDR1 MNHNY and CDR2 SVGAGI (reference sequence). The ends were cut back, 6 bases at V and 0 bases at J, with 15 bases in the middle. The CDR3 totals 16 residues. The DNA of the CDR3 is TGTGCCAGCAGGCACGGGGGGACAATAGCCAAAAACATTCAGTACTTC. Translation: CASRHGGTIAKNIQYF.